This T cell receptor (beta chain) was identified during a study of shared clonotypes between healthy human individuals. Whole-study context: CD4 naive cells filled three plates per donor, CD4 memory three, CD8 naive two and CD8 memory one.

Concerning this clone itself: Its antigen is still unknown.

Libraries were prepared by immunoSEQ multiplex PCR; TCRdb keeps only in-frame clonotypes and omits some of them. This table has 2,100,000 or so clones, approximately 95% appearing once. Study-wide points: Only blood underwent sampling, and tissue repertoires likely differ. Clonotype sharing across donors was expected to vary with sequencing depth.

Sequencing used naive CD4+ T cells sorted from blood. Subset given: CD45RA+ positively selected. This receptor was identified in a young man in good health.

For the CDR3, the DNA is TGTGCCAGCAGTTACGTCCCAGGGAACACTGAAGCTTTCTTT. The encoded protein is CASSYVPGNTEAFF. This sequence joins TRBV6-5 and TRBJ1-1, with unresolved D. This CDR3 is built from 14 residues. With 2 bases removed from V and 1 base from J, the gap between germline ends came to 8 bases. CDR1 is MNHEY, CDR2 SVGAGI, per germline.